These 26 T cell receptor beta chains were all obtained from the same sample, sequenced in a study of PD-1 blockade in classical Hodgkin lymphoma. Every single patient, without exception, relapsed after autologous stem cell transplantation, and brentuximab vedotin exposure varied. TCRdb's table, derived via immunoSEQ multiplex PCR, lists solely in-frame clones and lacks some. This table has approximately 12,000 clones, around four fifths appearing once. The sample was peripheral blood mononuclear cells (PBMCs), taken at baseline. The receptors come from a human donor with classical Hodgkin lymphoma.

The gene calls are TRBV6-6 and TRBJ2-7; D call uncertain. The CDR3 runs to 11 residues. Deletions cut 6 bases from V and 4 bases from J, with 7 bases between. CDR1 is MNHNY and CDR2 is SVGAGI in the germline V gene (reference sequence). CDR3 amino acids: CASSRLYEQYF. The CDR3 coding sequence is TGTGCCAGCAGCCGCCTTTACGAGCAGTACTTC.

This chain joins TRBV10-1 and TRBJ1-3; D not certain. Germline V gene lookup returns CDR1 WNHNN and CDR2 SYGVQD (reference sequence). V was cut by 4 bases and J by 1 base, with 11 bases left in between. The CDR3 is made up of 15 amino acids. Here the CDR3 reads CASSGPAESGNTIYF. For the CDR3, the DNA is TGCGCCAGCAGTGGTCCGGCAGAGTCTGGAAACACCATATATTTT.

The chain uses TRBV7-2 and TRBJ2-2, with D uncertain. CDR3 length: 13 residues. Between the trimmed V and J ends, which lost 1 base and 3 bases, there was a span of 3 bases. The germline V gene encodes CDR1 SGHTA and CDR2 FQGNSA. This CDR3 is CASSLGDTGELFF. The CDR3 nucleotides read TGTGCCAGCAGCTTAGGGGACACCGGGGAGCTGTTTTTT.

V usage is TRBV28 and J usage is TRBJ1-3; D ambiguous. Germline-derived CDR1 and CDR2 are MDHEN and SYDVKM. Trimming left V 6 bases short and J 5 bases short, with 17 bases between. The CDR3 is 15 residues long. The CDR3 loop reads CASRPPTIRRNTIYF. The CDR3, as DNA: TGTGCCAGCAGACCTCCGACGATACGGCGAAACACCATATATTTT.

The rearrangement joins TRBV18 to TRBJ2-5; 11 positions match TRBD2. The CDR3 length is 17 residues. Germline CDR1 and CDR2: KGHSH and LQKENI. The J segment lost 2 bases and the V segment lost 1 base, leaving 6 bases of the junction unmatched. CDR3 sequence reads: CASSPRVTSGGQETQYF. The CDR3 DNA reads as TGTGCCAGCTCACCACGGGTAACTAGCGGGGGACAAGAGACCCAGTACTTC.

This chain connects TRBV27 to TRBJ1-6, with D possibly TRBD1 on 5 matching bases. The CDR3 loop spans 17 amino acids. The ends were cut back, 6 bases at V and 10 bases at J, with 25 bases in the middle. Germline assignment: CDR1 MNHEY and CDR2 SMNVEV (reference sequence). In DNA form, the CDR3 reads TGTGCCAGCAGGTTAGGGCCGGGGCGTGATCTGGAATCACCCCTCCACTTT. Translation: CASRLGPGRDLESPLHF.

This clone was detected only a few times. The V call is TRBV27, the J call TRBJ1-4; the D gene is possibly TRBD1 (5 bases). V lost 6 bases to trimming and J lost 4 bases, with 9 bases between them. Germline values: CDR1 MNHEY, CDR2 SMNVEV (reference sequence). The CDR3 is 13 residues long. CDR3 loop: CASSRAGNEKLFF. DNA of the CDR3: TGTGCCAGCAGCAGGGCTGGTAATGAAAAACTGTTTTTT.

CDR3 sequence reads: CASSSPGLAGGPTDTQYF. In DNA form, the CDR3 reads TGTGCCAGCAGCTCACCGGGACTAGCGGGGGGCCCCACAGATACGCAGTATTTT. This sequence joins TRBV5-6 and TRBJ2-3; 15 nucleotides line up with TRBD2. V shed 3 bases, J shed 2 bases, and the junction held 7 bases outside the gene matches. CDR1 and CDR2 (germline): SGHDT, YYEEEE. CDR3 length: 18 amino acids.

The chain carries TRBV5-4 and TRBJ1-1; D remains ambiguous. The CDR3 has 14 amino acids. Germline values: CDR1 SGHNT, CDR2 YYREEE (reference sequence). V lost 0 bases and J lost 0, with 6 bases in between. The CDR3 protein is CASSLGSMNTEAFF. Written as DNA, the CDR3 is TGTGCCAGCAGCTTGGGGTCAATGAACACTGAAGCTTTCTTT.

This clone has a handful of counts. V and J are TRBV7-9 and TRBJ2-7; 7 bases map to TRBD1. J lost 6 bases, V lost 5 bases, and 4 bases had no gene match. Germline loops: CDR1 SEHNR, CDR2 FQNEAQ (reference sequence). The CDR3 totals 12 residues. CDR3 sequence (DNA): TGTGCCAGCAGCCGACAGGGAATCGAGCAGTACTTC. Translated: CASSRQGIEQYF.

The table lists this clone with a count of one. V is TRBV27 and J is TRBJ1-5, with TRBD1 matching over 9 bases. V lost 5 bases and J lost 6; bases outside the gene matches: 8. The CDR3 has 15 residues. Looked up from germline, CDR1 is MNHEY and CDR2 is SMNVEV (reference sequence). CDR3 coding DNA: TGTGCCAGCAGTCTCCGGAGACAGGGGGGTCAGCCCCAGCATTTT. Translating it yields CASSLRRQGGQPQHF.

The genes are TRBV19 and TRBJ1-1; the match to TRBD1 covers 10 bases. Germline CDR1 reads LNHDA; CDR2 reads SQIVND (reference sequence). The CDR3 runs 17 residues. After removal of 3 bases from V and 1 base from J, the junction contained 8 bases not matched to a gene. The CDR3 is CASSIWTGGIRNTEAFF. The CDR3 coding sequence is TGTGCCAGTAGTATCTGGACAGGGGGAATTAGGAACACTGAAGCTTTCTTT.

The chain recombines TRBV5-1 with TRBJ2-7; perhaps D is TRBD1 or TRBD2 (5 bases each). The V end was cut by 0 bases, the J end by 4 bases, with 14 bases between. Germline loops: CDR1 SGHRS, CDR2 YFSETQ. This CDR3 is built from 15 residues. The chain's CDR3 is CASSLGFGTGYEQYF. In DNA, the CDR3 is TGCGCCAGCAGCTTGGGATTCGGGACGGGATACGAGCAGTACTTC.

This clone occurred a few times. The V gene is TRBV6-6, the J gene TRBJ2-1; no firm D call. This CDR3 contains 16 residues. The V end lost 4 bases, the J end lost 4 bases, and 17 bases lay between the germline ends. Germline CDR1 MNHNY, CDR2 SVGAGI (reference sequence). CDR3: CASSSPYQTAYNEQFF. CDR3 bases: TGTGCCAGCAGTTCCCCCTACCAAACGGCTTACAATGAGCAGTTCTTC.

Of note for this clone: An end of the junction differs from the germline gene, which may be a read error. The chain recombines TRBV4-3 with TRBJ1-4, with unresolved D. Per germline, CDR1 LGHNA and CDR2 YSLEER. The CDR3 sequence is 16 residues long. In nucleotides, the CDR3 is TGCGCCAGCAGCCAAGATCAAGGAGGGATTAATGCAAAACTGTTTTTT. Encoded protein: CASSQDQGGINAKLFF.

There are a few counts of this clone. The J gene is TRBJ1-6, the V gene TRBV10-1, with 8 bases matching TRBD1. Germline loops: CDR1 WNHNN, CDR2 SYGVQD (reference sequence). V shed 6 bases and J 6 bases; nucleotides not matched to a gene: 7. The CDR3 loop spans 15 amino acids. The CDR3, as DNA: TGCGCCAGCAGCCCGGGACAGGCTTCTAATTCACCCCTCCACTTT. The encoded protein is CASSPGQASNSPLHF.

Remarks on this clone: At the DNA level, this CDR3 is encoded by other sequences in the same sample as well. The chain employs TRBV5-1 and TRBJ2-5, with D possibly TRBD2 on 7 matching bases. Germline-derived CDR1 and CDR2 are SGHRS and YFSETQ. V shed 1 base and J shed 5 bases, with 18 bases lying between them. CDR3 length: 16 residues. CDR3 region: CASSLQTGGGGETQYF. CDR3 bases: TGCGCCAGCAGCTTGCAAACCGGGGGCGGGGGTGAGACCCAGTACTTC.

V and J are TRBV25-1 and TRBJ2-5; no firm D call. V lost 4 bases and J 2 bases, leaving 8 bases between the germline ends. The CDR3 sequence is 13 residues long. Germline lookup yields CDR1 MGHDK and CDR2 SYGVNS. This CDR3 is CASSAWGQETQYF. Written as DNA, the CDR3 is TGTGCCAGCAGTGCCTGGGGTCAAGAGACCCAGTACTTC.

There are a few counts of this clone. V is TRBV28 and J is TRBJ2-3; TRBD1 or TRBD2 may be the D gene (6 bases each). From germline, CDR1 is MDHEN and CDR2 SYDVKM. The ends were cut back, 5 bases at V and 3 bases at J, with 15 bases in the middle. The CDR3 spans 15 residues. CDR3 coding DNA: TGTGCCAGCAGTACGCTCCGGGGGCTAACAGATACGCAGTATTTT. Amino acid sequence: CASSTLRGLTDTQYF. Looking up the rest from reference TRBV28 and TRBJ2-3 gives the full variable domain: DVKVTQSSRYLVKRTGEKVFLECVQDMDHENMFWYRQDPGLGLRLIYFSYDVKMKEKGDIPEGYSVSREKKERFSLILESASTNQTSMYLCASSTLRGLTDTQYFGPGTRLTVL.

This rearrangement joins TRBV19 to TRBJ1-2, with D tentatively TRBD1 (5 bases). The V and J ends lost 5 bases and 8 bases respectively, with 12 bases between them. This CDR3 has 12 amino acids. Germline V gene sequence: CDR1 LNHDA, CDR2 SQIVND (reference sequence). In DNA, the CDR3 is TGTGCCAGTAGTCTGTACTCAGGGGGCTACACCTTC. It encodes CASSLYSGGYTF.

This clone was detected only a few times. The chain uses TRBV5-1 and TRBJ1-3; 7 nucleotides align to TRBD1. V shed 4 bases and J 0 bases; nucleotides not matched to a gene: 4. The CDR3 is 15 residues long. From germline, CDR1 is SGHRS and CDR2 YFSETQ. As DNA, the CDR3 is TGCGCCAGCAGCAGGGGACAGACCTCTGGAAACACCATATATTTT. Translated, it gives CASSRGQTSGNTIYF.

The chain carries TRBV18 and TRBJ2-7; D not certain. Germline-derived CDR1 and CDR2 are KGHSH and LQKENI. The CDR3 covers 13 residues. Trimming shortened V by 4 bases and J by 2 bases, and 9 bases separated the two germline ends. CDR3 coding DNA: TGTGCCAGCTCACAAACACGGGCCTACGAGCAGTACTTC. It codes for CASSQTRAYEQYF.

This chain links TRBV19 with TRBJ2-3, with 14 bases matching TRBD2. The CDR3 length is 16 residues. Germline-derived CDR1 and CDR2 are LNHDA and SQIVND (reference sequence). Trimming at V came to 6 bases and at J to 6 bases, leaving 8 bases not matched to a gene. The CDR3 loop reads CASSLTSGGAGDTQYF. The DNA of the CDR3 is TGTGCCAGTAGCCTGACTAGCGGGGGGGCCGGGGATACGCAGTATTTT.

V usage is TRBV6-5 and J usage is TRBJ2-7; no definite D call. Trimming cost V 1 base and J 3 bases, with 10 bases left between them. The V gene's germline CDR1 is MNHEY and CDR2 SVGAGI. The CDR3 is made up of 14 amino acids. Here the CDR3 DNA reads TGTGCCAGCAGTTACTACGGACCTGACTACGAGCAGTACTTC. As protein: CASSYYGPDYEQYF.

The V call is TRBV11-2, the J call TRBJ1-1; D not certain. In germline, CDR1 is SGHAT, CDR2 FQNNGV. The CDR3 covers 14 residues. The ends were cut back, 1 base at V and 7 bases at J, with 13 bases in the middle. The CDR3 sequence: CASSLAVGLVEAFF. For the CDR3, the DNA is TGTGCCAGCAGCTTAGCTGTTGGGTTAGTTGAAGCTTTCTTT.

CDR3 in amino acids: CASSNGQGASGYTF. The CDR3, as DNA: TGTGCCAGCAGTAACGGACAGGGGGCGAGTGGCTACACCTTC. The chain carries TRBV6-5 and TRBJ1-2; the match to TRBD1 covers 11 bases. This CDR3 spans 14 amino acids. CDR1 is MNHEY, CDR2 SVGAGI, per germline. With V trimmed by 5 bases and J by 7 bases, 6 bases remained unmatched.